This T cell receptor beta chain was retrieved from a study of blood T cell repertoires in COVID-19. The wider study: COVID-19 samples collected from the United States, Italy and Spain covered acute and convalescent phases. PBMCs, B-cell-depleted T cells, or T cells provided the cDNA or gDNA that made up the material.

TCRdb keeps only in-frame clones here, not all; method: immunoSEQ multiplex PCR. The top ten clones hold approximately 8% of a sample with some 150,000 clones, around 85% of them seen once. Seattle patient enrollment occurred during active infection, with longitudinal follow-up thereafter. Trimming took off 0 bases at V and 8 bases at J, with 13 bases between the two ends. The CDR3 covers 15 residues. Per germline, CDR1 LNHNV and CDR2 YYDKDF (reference sequence). V gene TRBV15 combines with J gene TRBJ1-4; maybe TRBD1 (5 bases). Sequenced input: peripheral blood. The sequence derives from a woman aged 55-69 years with COVID-19, enrolled during active disease. CDR3 DNA sequence: TGTGCCACCAGCAGAGATCGGGGGTTGGGAGAAAAACTGTTTTTT. It is translated as CATSRDRGLGEKLFF.